This is a list of T cell receptor beta chains from one sample in a study of vaccination effects on CD4 cells after COVID-19. Here immunoSEQ multiplex PCR was the method, and the copy in TCRdb shows in-frame clones only, minus some. The sample contains around 49,000 clones, around 74% of which appear only once. These TCRs' antigens remain unknown. The material sequenced was CD4+ T cells from PBMCs cultured with a peptide pool, taken before COVID-19 vaccination. Receptors originate from a human donor who had a prior SARS-CoV-2 infection. CDR3s include the opening cysteine and the closing phenylalanine or tryptophan. D genes are given only for firm matches. A clone size is listed for some rows: how often the clone was seen (once, few, many), or a class if it is expanded.

j_call | cdr3_length | v_call | clone_size | d_call | cdr3_nt | cdr3_aa
TRBJ1-1 | 13 | TRBV19 | few | TRBD1 | TGTGCCAGTAGTTCTCAGGGGGGGACTGAAGCTTTCTTT | CASSSQGGTEAFF
TRBJ2-7 | 18 | TRBV28 | NA | NA | TGTGCCAGCAGTTTACGCACCGGGTCCCCGACCGGGTTTTACGAGCAGTACTTC | CASSLRTGSPTGFYEQYF
TRBJ1-5 | 13 | TRBV9 | NA | NA | TGTGCCAGCAGCGTAGCGGGGGGCCAGCCCCAGCATTTT | CASSVAGGQPQHF
TRBJ1-1 | 13 | TRBV5-4 | NA | NA | TGTGCCAGCAGCCGAAGGGGGGACACTGAAGCTTTCTTT | CASSRRGDTEAFF
TRBJ1-1 | 12 | TRBV29-1 | NA | NA | TGCAGCGTTGAAGATCTGGGGGCTGAAGCTTTCTTT | CSVEDLGAEAFF
TRBJ1-1 | 13 | TRBV2 | NA | NA | TGTGCCAGCACAGATGAGGTTAGCACTGAAGCTTTCTTT | CASTDEVSTEAFF
TRBJ1-4 | 15 | TRBV5-1 | once | NA | TGCGCCAGCAGCTTGGGAGGGCCGCGGATTGAAAAACTGTTTTTT | CASSLGGPRIEKLFF
TRBJ2-3 | 17 | TRBV25-1 | once | TRBD2 | TGTGCCAGCTACGGACCACAGACTAGCGGAAGCACAGATACGCAGTATTTT | CASYGPQTSGSTDTQYF
TRBJ2-7 | 15 | TRBV28 | NA | TRBD1 | TGTGCCAGCAGTTTATTCCTGGGACAGGGCGACGAGCAGTACTTC | CASSLFLGQGDEQYF
TRBJ2-2 | 17 | TRBV6-6 | NA | TRBD2 | TGTGCCAGCAGTCTCGGGGGGGAGGGGAAGGCCACCGGGGAGCTGTTTTTT | CASSLGGEGKATGELFF
TRBJ1-1 | 13 | TRBV6-5 | NA | NA | TGTGCCAGCAAAAGGCTGACGAACACTGAAGCTTTCTTT | CASKRLTNTEAFF
TRBJ1-6 | 14 | TRBV5-1 | few | TRBD1 | TGCGCCAGCAAGCCGCGGCAGGGGGGTTCACCCCTCCACTTT | CASKPRQGGSPLHF
TRBJ2-1 | 15 | TRBV19 | medium-sized | TRBD2 | TGTGCCAGTAGTATAGGGACTAGCTCCTACAATGAGCAGTTCTTC | CASSIGTSSYNEQFF
TRBJ1-4 | 16 | TRBV6-1 | NA | NA | TGTGCCAGCAGTGTCCACCCCCTCACCCTTTTTGAAAAACTGTTTTTT | CASSVHPLTLFEKLFF
TRBJ1-6 | 17 | TRBV4-2 | NA | NA | TGTGCCAGCAGCCAAGGGTCCCAGTCCTCCTATAATTCACCCCTCCACTTT | CASSQGSQSSYNSPLHF
TRBJ2-5 | 15 | TRBV9 | NA | TRBD2 | TGTGCCAGCAGCGTAGAAACGGGAGGCGGTGAGACCCAGTACTTC | CASSVETGGGETQYF
TRBJ2-7 | 15 | TRBV7-2 | once | NA | TGTGCCAGCAGCTTACGGGGGCGGGGTGCTTTCGAGCAGTACTTC | CASSLRGRGAFEQYF
TRBJ2-3 | 17 | TRBV9 | NA | TRBD2 | TGTGCCAGCAGCGTGACTAGCGCGAGTGGGAGCACAGATACGCAGTATTTT | CASSVTSASGSTDTQYF
TRBJ1-3 | 12 | TRBV30 | NA | NA | TGTGCCTGGACCGACTCTGGAAACACCATATATTTT | CAWTDSGNTIYF
TRBJ1-5 | 18 | TRBV5-8 | NA | TRBD1 | TGTGCCAGCAGTCCCATGACCGGGACAGGGGGCTATACCGCGGGGGGGCATTTT | CASSPMTGTGGYTAGGHF
TRBJ2-7 | 13 | TRBV2 | few | TRBD2 | TGTGCCAGCAGACTAGCGGGAGCCCACGAGCAGTACTTC | CASRLAGAHEQYF
TRBJ2-1 | 15 | TRBV7-9 | NA | NA | TGTGCCAGCAGCACACGGGGGAGCTCCTACAATGAGCAGTTCTTC | CASSTRGSSYNEQFF
TRBJ2-2 | 19 | TRBV14 | NA | TRBD2 | TGTGCCAGCAGCCAAGGGCTAGCGGGAGTTCTGTCCTTTAACGGGGAGCTGTTTTTT | CASSQGLAGVLSFNGELFF
TRBJ2-5 | 14 | TRBV19 | NA | NA | TGTGCCAGTAGCCATTTCAGGAGCCAAGAGACCCAGTACTTC | CASSHFRSQETQYF
TRBJ2-3 | 15 | TRBV5-4 | NA | TRBD2 | TGTGCCAGCAGCTTAAACGGGGGGGCAGGAGATACGCAGTATTTT | CASSLNGGAGDTQYF
TRBJ2-1 | 15 | TRBV11-2 | few | TRBD1 | TGTGCCAGCAGCTCCCCCGACAGGGGAAACAATGAGCAGTTCTTC | CASSSPDRGNNEQFF
TRBJ2-1 | 14 | TRBV9 | NA | TRBD2 | TGTGCCAGCGCAAGGACTAGCTTTGAGAATGAGCAGTTCTTC | CASARTSFENEQFF
TRBJ1-3 | 13 | TRBV14 | NA | NA | TGTGCCAGCAGCCAACACTCTGGAAACACCATATATTTT | CASSQHSGNTIYF
TRBJ2-2 | 11 | TRBV2 | NA | NA | TGTGCCAGCAGTGCCGCCGGGGAGCTGTTTTTT | CASSAAGELFF
TRBJ2-4 | 22 | TRBV19 | NA | TRBD2 | TGTGCCAGTAGCCAATCCCCCCCATCTAGCGGGAGGGCCGATTTGTCCAAAAACATTCAGTACTTC | CASSQSPPSSGRADLSKNIQYF
TRBJ2-7 | 12 | TRBV7-9 | NA | NA | TGTGCCAGCAGCTTAGTCTCTTGGGAGCAGTACTTC | CASSLVSWEQYF
TRBJ2-3 | 16 | TRBV7-3 | once | NA | TGTGCCAGCAGCTCATATGTATCCCCTAGCACAGATACGCAGTATTTT | CASSSYVSPSTDTQYF
TRBJ2-3 | 15 | TRBV6-5 | NA | NA | TGTGCCAGCAGTTATGCTAGCCACCCCACAGATACGCAGTATTTT | CASSYASHPTDTQYF
TRBJ2-1 | 17 | TRBV2 | few | TRBD2 | TGTGCCAGCAGTTATAGTGGACTAGCGGGGGTGTACAATGAGCAGTTCTTC | CASSYSGLAGVYNEQFF
TRBJ1-3 | 13 | TRBV5-1 | NA | NA | TGCGCCACCAAGTCGACAACTGGAAACACCATATATTTT | CATKSTTGNTIYF
TRBJ2-5 | 17 | TRBV18 | NA | NA | TGTGCCAGCTCACCGTACCGGACTAAGAATAGGGGAGAGACCCAGTACTTC | CASSPYRTKNRGETQYF
TRBJ1-1 | 14 | TRBV9 | NA | TRBD1 | TGTGCCAGCAGCGGGGGACAGGTGATTGCTGAAGCTTTCTTT | CASSGGQVIAEAFF
TRBJ1-4 | 18 | TRBV5-1 | NA | NA | TGCGCCAGCAGCTCCGAGACGCGGTTGGGGGCAACTAATGAAAAACTGTTTTTT | CASSSETRLGATNEKLFF
TRBJ1-1 | 16 | TRBV5-1 | NA | NA | TGCGCCAGCAGCTTGGCCCTAGTCGGGGTAAACGGTGAAGCTTTCTTT | CASSLALVGVNGEAFF
TRBJ2-3 | 16 | TRBV19 | NA | TRBD2 | TGTGCCAGTAGTATCGGGCTAGCGGCTAGCACAGATACGCAGTATTTT | CASSIGLAASTDTQYF
TRBJ2-2 | 15 | TRBV2 | NA | NA | TGTGCCAGCCGATCACAGGGCAGCTACACCGGGGAGCTGTTTTTT | CASRSQGSYTGELFF
TRBJ1-2 | 15 | TRBV7-9 | NA | NA | TGTGCCAGCAGCCTCGAAGGGGGGGATTCCTTCGGCTACACCTTC | CASSLEGGDSFGYTF
TRBJ1-1 | 16 | TRBV18 | NA | NA | TGTGCCAGCTCACCACGGTTTGGGGCGTTGGATTCTGAAGCTTTCTTT | CASSPRFGALDSEAFF
TRBJ1-2 | 19 | TRBV19 | NA | NA | TGTGCCAGTAGTATAGATCGAAGGGGGGGTTATGGAGTTAACTATGGCTACACCTTC | CASSIDRRGGYGVNYGYTF
TRBJ1-6 | 13 | TRBV7-9 | NA | NA | TGTGCCAGCAGCTTGGAGGGCGATTCACCCCTCCACTTT | CASSLEGDSPLHF
TRBJ2-7 | 17 | TRBV7-2 | NA | TRBD2 | TGTGCCAGCAGCTTAGGTTCCGGGACTAGCGGCACCTACGAGCAGTACTTC | CASSLGSGTSGTYEQYF
TRBJ2-5 | 14 | TRBV5-1 | NA | NA | TGCGCCAGCAGCTTCTGGACAGTACAAGAGACCCAGTACTTC | CASSFWTVQETQYF
TRBJ2-2 | 12 | TRBV13 | NA | NA | TGTGCCAGCAGCTTAAGCTGGGGGGAGCTGTTTTTT | CASSLSWGELFF
TRBJ1-2 | 15 | TRBV4-3 | NA | NA | TGCGCCAGCAGCCAAGACAGGGAACTCGGCTATGGCTACACCTTC | CASSQDRELGYGYTF
TRBJ2-7 | 14 | TRBV6-6 | NA | TRBD1 | TGTGCCAGCAGTCGACAGGGTTACTCCTACGAGCAGTACTTC | CASSRQGYSYEQYF
TRBJ2-7 | 15 | TRBV19 | NA | NA | TGTGCCAGTAGTGCTGGAGGGGGGCGCTCCTACGAGCAGTACTTC | CASSAGGGRSYEQYF
TRBJ2-1 | 14 | TRBV21-1 | few | NA | NA | CASSKVAGGNGQFF
TRBJ2-1 | 14 | TRBV2 | NA | TRBD2 | TGTGCCAGCAGTGATAGACTAGCGCGGAATGAGCAGTTCTTC | CASSDRLARNEQFF
TRBJ2-5 | 13 | TRBV7-7 | NA | NA | TGTGCTAGCAGCTTAGGTTGGCAAGAGACCCAGTACTTC | CASSLGWQETQYF